The clone carrying this T cell receptor (beta chain) was counted ten times or more. Its antigen remains unknown. Total RNA extracted from each sample amounted to at least 6 micrograms. The CDR3 has 16 residues. The V end lost 5 bases, the J end lost 1 base, and 18 bases lay between the germline ends. Germline V gene data show CDR1 as SEHNR and CDR2 as FQNEAQ (reference sequence). The record originates from a study of blood T cells in healthy people across ages. General study results and limits: Relative to aged donors, long-lived donors carried more naive CD4+ cells and displayed higher diversity. Conclusively comparing naive with antigen-experienced cells was impossible with unsorted PBMCs.

A second PCR, run for about 7 to 11 cycles, used a sample-barcoded 5' primer plus a J-beta primer mix. TCRdb re-analysed the 5' RACE reads in MiXCR, keeping a single row per CDR3 protein. The profile shows over 600,000 distinct CDR3 sequences, around half of them singletons. The TCR comes from a man older than 75 in good health. The V gene is TRBV7-9, the J gene TRBJ2-7; D may be TRBD1 or TRBD2 (5 bases each). The material sequenced was blood. CDR3 loop: CASSLTPGAPSYEQYF. The CDR3 coding sequence is TGTGCCAGCAGCCTTACCCCCGGGGCGCCGTCCTACGAGCAGTACTTC.